This T cell receptor (beta chain) was sequenced for a study of CD4 T cells in relation to SARS-CoV-2 and coronaviruses (dated by TCRdb to the early 2020s). Describing the broader study: Patient-derived lymphoblastoid cell lines were used to map the HLA restriction of shared crossreactive spike epitopes. At the level of individual TCR clonotypes, the study evaluated whether memory CD4+ T cells crossreact between the spike proteins of SARS-CoV-2 and those of common cold coronaviruses. Samples from three pre-COVID donors and the naive versus memory experiments were sequenced with the Adaptive Biotechnologies TCR-sequencing kit; other data were Illumina-based. Expansion assays from other donors in the study were sequenced with a different, Illumina-based TCR-beta assay.

Reading the germline V gene (reference sequence) gives CDR1 LNHDA and CDR2 SQIVND. For this chain, trimming is 4 bases at the V end and 2 bases at the J end, and the number of junction bases without a gene match is 2. Its CDR3 holds 14 amino acids, cysteine through phenylalanine. Only CDR3 DNA is held: 42 bases, read in frame from base 1. Of note for this clone: It lacks a known antigen. One base away there is no much larger clone; base qualities are not given.

Uncultured naive and memory CD4+ T cell DNA received deep-resolution immunoSEQ TCR-beta sequencing. As for the authors' bioinformatics: During preprocessing, nonproductive sequences were removed, as were CDR3s that did not start with C, did not end with F or W, or were shorter than 7 amino acids. Cultured and uncultured naive and memory CD4+ repertoires were searched for previously identified spike- and CEF-reactive CDR3s. CDR3 homology was measured as pairwise Levenshtein distance, computed with the stringdist R package after trimming three terminal residues from each end. TCRdb took over this immuneACCESS table, retaining in-frame rearrangements with V and J assigned. Such tables are incomplete; in checked studies, under half of the missing clones stem from an unresolved V gene, and the remainder is unexplained. The V and J calls and clone size come from that table; D and trimming were worked out from the DNA. This sample comprises under 70,000 clones, around 86% of them detected only once. The ten largest account for about 1.4% of the sample.

CD4+ T cells from unexposed donors were collected before the COVID-19 pandemic (2011-2018). Naive and memory CD4+ T cells were separated from cryopreserved PBMCs through CD4 enrichment, which was followed by EasySep naive CD4+ T cell enrichment. The leukapheresis product for the unexposed donors was obtained through commercial purchase. PBMCs were isolated from leukapheresis product or whole blood by Ficoll-Paque PLUS gradient centrifugation. PBMCs were either cryopreserved at -140 degrees C or used fresh in the expansion assay. The QIAamp Micro DNA Kit was used to extract genomic DNA from the CD4+ T cells. Results and caveats for the whole study, not just this receptor: Memory CD4+ clonotypes crossrecognizing SARS-CoV-2 and at least one common cold coronavirus spike were found in 50% to 80% of donors. Because no donor provided both pre-pandemic and post-infection samples, tracing the source of pre-existing responses was limited. Because the crossreactivity analysis focused on spike protein, crossreactivity against other viral proteins was not assessed. Significantly weaker SARS-CoV-2-driven expansion was shown by crossreactive clones than by monoreactive clones, consistent with antigenic imprinting. Sequencing naive versus memory cells indicated that the assay picks up memory recall responses, not primary responses primed during culture. The study was constrained by small numbers of patients and of tested TCRs.

This clonotype originated in a human donor in good health. This sequence uses TRBV19 and TRBJ2-5, and TRBD2 matches 9 of the central bases. Material for sequencing was memory CD4+ T cells from PBMCs. Interpreted using the paper, the cell subset or site label stands for: memory (non-naive) CD4+ T cells. The DNA is TGTGCCAGTAGTAATCTAGCGGGACAAGAGACCCAGTACTTC. Its translation is CASSNLAGQETQYF.